The 2 T cell receptor beta chains reported below all come from one sample, sequenced in a study of regulatory dendritic cells for organ transplantation. Sorted T cells were CFSE-labeled and cultured around 5 days with allogeneic regulatory or mature dendritic cells at 1:10. Only in-frame clones appear in the TCRdb table, and some are missing; sequencing was by immunoSEQ multiplex PCR. There are 10,000 to 15,000 clones in the sample; roughly 89% occur only once, and 0.2% to 0.25% lies in the top ten. What these receptors recognize is not known. Sequencing was performed on naive CD8+ T cells from blood cultured with regulatory dendritic cells. Sample subset: CD45RA+ naive T cells. The source is a human donor in good health.

The DNA for the CDR3 is TGTGCCAGCAGCCCGAAGCGGGGGGCGATTAGCACAGATACGCAGTATTTT. It encodes CASSPKRGAISTDTQYF. This chain connects TRBV7-3 to TRBJ2-3; 9 bases are shared with TRBD2. This CDR3 region has 17 residues. CDR1 is SGHTA and CDR2 is FQGTGA in the germline V gene. Unmatched junction bases numbered 9, after V lost 5 bases and J lost 0 bases.

This sequence joins TRBV7-9 and TRBJ2-2; a possible D gene is TRBD2 (6 bases). The germline V and J ends were trimmed by 4 bases and 1 base, with 13 bases remaining between them. The CDR3 spans 16 residues. Germline CDR1 reads SEHNR; CDR2 reads FQNEAQ (reference sequence). CDR3 DNA: TGTGCCAGCAGCTACCGTGGGCGGGAGAACACCGGGGAGCTGTTTTTT. This codes for CASSYRGRENTGELFF.